Listed below are T cell receptor beta chains from one sample, sequenced in a study of beta chain features in type 1 diabetes. The method was immunoSEQ multiplex PCR; TCRdb's version includes in-frame clones alone and lacks a portion of them. The sample has under 300,000 clones; about 15% are singletons. Material: naive CD4+ T cells from blood. Source of these receptors: a man under 40 with type 1 diabetes. The CDR3 runs from the conserved cysteine through the conserved F or W. D genes are given only for firm matches. Clone size is stated in some rows and not others, as once, few, many or a class when expanded.

>NA|TRBJ2-1|TRBD1|TRBV29-1
CSVVGGKDEQFF
TGCAGCGTTGTAGGGGGCAAGGATGAGCAGTTCTTC
>few|TRBJ2-5|NA|TRBV25-1
CASSEYNFQTQYF
TGTGCCAGCAGTGAATATAACTTTCAGACCCAGTACTTC
>few|TRBJ2-1|TRBD2|TRBV2
CASKPLAGAMNEQFF
TGTGCCAGCAAACCCCTAGCGGGGGCCATGAATGAGCAGTTCTTC
>few|TRBJ2-3|TRBD1|TRBV5-1
CASSPGTGTDTQYF
TGCGCCAGCAGCCCGGGGACAGGGACAGATACGCAGTATTTT
>NA|TRBJ1-5|NA|TRBV5-1
CASSPGGNQPQHF
TGCGCCAGCAGCCCCGGGGGGAATCAGCCCCAGCATTTT
>NA|TRBJ2-2|NA|TRBV30
CAWSVGLAPGELFF
TGTGCCTGGAGTGTAGGTCTAGCCCCCGGGGAGCTGTTTTTT
>NA|TRBJ2-4|TRBD1|TRBV7-9
CASSPRTGGGQNIQYF
TGTGCCAGCAGCCCCCGGACAGGCGGTGGCCAAAACATTCAGTACTTC
>NA|TRBJ2-2|NA|TRBV29-1
CSVQGGQYTGELFF
TGCAGCGTCCAGGGGGGTCAGTACACCGGGGAGCTGTTTTTT
>few|TRBJ2-1|NA|TRBV7-9
CASSPQELQFF
TGTGCCAGCAGCCCGCAGGAATTGCAGTTCTTC
>NA|TRBJ2-3|NA|TRBV18
CASSPPALDTQYF
TGTGCCAGCTCACCACCAGCTCTAGATACGCAGTATTTT
>few|TRBJ1-4|NA|TRBV20-1
CSAPVNEKLFF
TGCAGTGCTCCCGTAAATGAAAAACTGTTTTTT
>few|TRBJ2-3|TRBD1|TRBV5-1
CASSSGQGATDTQYF
TGCGCCAGCAGCTCTGGACAGGGGGCCACAGATACGCAGTATTTT
>NA|TRBJ2-5|NA|TRBV6-5
CASTSEGTSETQYF
TGTGCCAGCACCTCCGAGGGAACGAGCGAGACCCAGTACTTC
>NA|TRBJ1-1|NA|TRBV29-1
CSVARRLNTEAFF
TGCAGCGTTGCTCGGAGACTGAACACTGAAGCTTTCTTT
>few|TRBJ1-3|TRBD1|TRBV9
CASSVATGDASSGNTIYF
TGTGCCAGCAGCGTAGCTACAGGGGATGCGAGCTCTGGAAACACCATATATTTT
>few|TRBJ2-7|TRBD1|TRBV6-5
CASTNPGQGHEQYF
TGTGCCAGCACCAACCCGGGACAGGGCCACGAGCAGTACTTC
>NA|TRBJ2-5|NA|TRBV10-3
CAISGRGEETQYF
TGTGCCATCAGTGGCAGGGGAGAGGAGACCCAGTACTTC
>few|TRBJ2-7|TRBD1|TRBV6-5
CASSVLGQGYEQYF
TGTGCCAGCAGTGTACTGGGACAGGGTTACGAGCAGTACTTC
>NA|TRBJ1-1|NA|TRBV30
CAWKGRTDTEAFF
TGTGCCTGGAAGGGGCGCACGGACACTGAAGCTTTCTTT
>few|TRBJ2-3|TRBD1|TRBV29-1
CSTKTGGGLDTQYF
TGCAGCACCAAGACAGGGGGAGGGCTAGATACGCAGTATTTT
>NA|TRBJ1-5|NA|TRBV6-5
CASRSGGQLNQPQHF
TGTGCCAGCAGGTCAGGAGGGCAACTCAATCAGCCCCAGCATTTT
>few|TRBJ1-1|TRBD1|TRBV29-1
CSVERGRSTEAFF
TGCAGCGTGGAAAGGGGGCGGTCCACTGAAGCTTTCTTT
>few|TRBJ2-5|NA|TRBV7-9
CASSLTGEETQYF
TGTGCCAGCAGCTTAACCGGGGAAGAGACCCAGTACTTC
>few|TRBJ1-1|TRBD1|TRBV25-1
CASSDQGARENTEAFF
TGTGCCAGCAGTGACCAGGGGGCGCGGGAGAACACTGAAGCTTTCTTT
>NA|TRBJ2-7|TRBD1|TRBV27
CASSPRDRGLEQYF
TGTGCCAGCAGCCCGCGGGACAGGGGACTCGAGCAGTACTTC
>few|TRBJ1-5|TRBD1|TRBV29-1
CSVQGADSNQPQHF
TGCAGCGTTCAGGGGGCCGATAGCAATCAGCCCCAGCATTTT
>NA|TRBJ1-2|TRBD1|TRBV5-4
CASSPGQGSGYTF
TGTGCCAGCAGCCCGGGACAGGGCTCTGGCTACACCTTC
>NA|TRBJ2-2|TRBD1|TRBV9
CASSLSPGQGAYTGELFF
TGTGCCAGCAGCCTCTCGCCGGGACAGGGGGCATACACCGGGGAGCTGTTTTTT
>few|TRBJ2-1|TRBD2|TRBV2
CASVREELSHNEQFF
TGTGCCAGCGTTCGGGAGGAGTTGTCTCACAATGAGCAGTTCTTC